The entry that follows covers one T cell receptor (beta chain) sequence. Antigen unknown. The sample belongs to a study of cytomegalovirus exposure and HLA in healthy donors. Overall study results and limits: First-cohort TCR clusters tended to co-occur in the 90 to 150 validation repertoires, a later analysis found. Researchers counted 164 TCR beta chains as cytomegalovirus-associated. In vitro experiments confirmed that a few CMV-associated chains were specific for CMV antigens.

Measured with immunoSEQ multiplex PCR; TCRdb has only the in-frame clones, and not every one. Counted here are approximately 230,000 clones, roughly 84% occurring once; the ten biggest clones make up approximately 12%. Specimen: PBMCs. This receptor was obtained from a man aged 18-30 years in good health and CMV-seropositive.

The CDR3 sequence is CASSWGLADLSETQYF. In DNA form, the CDR3 reads TGTGCCAGCAGCTGGGGGCTAGCGGACCTGTCCGAGACCCAGTACTTC. This chain connects TRBV7-6 to TRBJ2-5; a weak D match, TRBD2 (7 bases). The CDR3 spans 16 residues. V was cut by 4 bases and J by 5 bases, with 20 bases left in between. Germline lookup yields CDR1 SGHVS and CDR2 FNYEAQ.